This T cell receptor (beta chain) was captured by sequencing in a study of vaccination effects on CD4 cells after COVID-19. The study, taken as a whole, reports: Early timepoints after infection were absent, and convalescent patients were few in the study. Marked clonal contraction of infection- and vaccine-induced clones was seen late after vaccination. After vaccination, spike-reactive clones in convalescents were mostly new vaccine-induced clones.

In the ViraFEST assay, antigen-specific CD4+ clonotypes were identified by expansion after peptide-pool stimulation. When around 10 days of culture had elapsed, CD4+ T cells were isolated. Between March and December 2020, the person had a SARS-CoV-2 infection that PCR confirmed. Some 2 million PBMC per well were cultured with around 10 IU/ml IL-2 and approximately 9.1 ug/ml peptides. As to this clone: Its antigen is still unknown.

Repertoires were generated with immunoSEQ multiplex PCR, while TCRdb's copy carries only in-frame clones and drops some. The repertoire holds some 30,000 clones, with about 69% as singletons. Germline CDR1 SGHNT, CDR2 YENEEA. The CDR3 has 13 amino acids. V trimming: 5 bases; J trimming: 4 bases; junction bases outside the gene matches: 3. This chain joins TRBV11-3 and TRBJ2-3; 7 nucleotides line up with TRBD2. Sample: CD4+ T cells from PBMCs cultured with a peptide pool, taken before COVID-19 vaccination. The receptor's source is a human donor who had a prior SARS-CoV-2 infection. The CDR3: CASSQAGADTQYF. The DNA of the CDR3 is TGTGCCAGCAGCCAGGCGGGGGCAGATACGCAGTATTTT.